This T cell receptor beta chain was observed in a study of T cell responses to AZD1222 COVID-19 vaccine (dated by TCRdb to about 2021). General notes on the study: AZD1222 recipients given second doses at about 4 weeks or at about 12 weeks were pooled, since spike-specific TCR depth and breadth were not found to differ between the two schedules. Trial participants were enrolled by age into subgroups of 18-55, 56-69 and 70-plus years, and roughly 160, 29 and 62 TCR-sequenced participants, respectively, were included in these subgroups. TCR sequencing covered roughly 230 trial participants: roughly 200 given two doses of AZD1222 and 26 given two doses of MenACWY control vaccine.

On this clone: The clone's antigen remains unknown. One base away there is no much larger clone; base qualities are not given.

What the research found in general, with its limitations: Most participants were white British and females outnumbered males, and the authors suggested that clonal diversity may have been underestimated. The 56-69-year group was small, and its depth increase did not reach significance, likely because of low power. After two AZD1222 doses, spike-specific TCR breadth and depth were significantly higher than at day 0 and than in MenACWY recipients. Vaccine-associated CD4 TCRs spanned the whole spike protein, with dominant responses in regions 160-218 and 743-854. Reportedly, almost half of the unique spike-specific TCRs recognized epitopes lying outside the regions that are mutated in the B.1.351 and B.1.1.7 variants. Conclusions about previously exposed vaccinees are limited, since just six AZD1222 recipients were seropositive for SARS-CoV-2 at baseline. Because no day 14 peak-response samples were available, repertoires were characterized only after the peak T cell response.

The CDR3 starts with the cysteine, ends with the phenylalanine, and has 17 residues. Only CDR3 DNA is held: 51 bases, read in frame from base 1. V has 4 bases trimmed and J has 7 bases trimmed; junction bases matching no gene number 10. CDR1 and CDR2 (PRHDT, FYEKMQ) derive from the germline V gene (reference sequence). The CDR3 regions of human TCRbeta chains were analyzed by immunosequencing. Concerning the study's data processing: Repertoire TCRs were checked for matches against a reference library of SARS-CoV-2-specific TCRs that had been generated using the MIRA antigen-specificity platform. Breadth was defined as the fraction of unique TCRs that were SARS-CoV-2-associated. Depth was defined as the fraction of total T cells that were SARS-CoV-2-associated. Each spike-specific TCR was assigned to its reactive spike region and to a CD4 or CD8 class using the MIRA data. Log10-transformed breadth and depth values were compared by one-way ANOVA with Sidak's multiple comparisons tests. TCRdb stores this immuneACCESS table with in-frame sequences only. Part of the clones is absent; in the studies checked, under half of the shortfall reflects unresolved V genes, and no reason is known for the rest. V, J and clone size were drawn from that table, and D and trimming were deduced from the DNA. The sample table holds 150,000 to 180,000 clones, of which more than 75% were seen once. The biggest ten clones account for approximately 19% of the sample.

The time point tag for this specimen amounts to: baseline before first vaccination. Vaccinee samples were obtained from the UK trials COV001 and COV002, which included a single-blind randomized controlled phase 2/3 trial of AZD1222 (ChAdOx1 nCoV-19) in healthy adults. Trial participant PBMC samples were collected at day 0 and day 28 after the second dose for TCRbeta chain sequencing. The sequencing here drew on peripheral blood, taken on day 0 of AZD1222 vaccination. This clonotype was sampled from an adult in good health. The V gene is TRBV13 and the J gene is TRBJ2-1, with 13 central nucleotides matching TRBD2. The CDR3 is CASSSRTSGSTSNEQFF. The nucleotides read TGTGCCAGCAGCTCAAGGACTAGCGGGAGTACTTCGAATGAGCAGTTCTTC.